This T cell receptor beta chain was retrieved from a study of monozygotic twins with inflammatory bowel disease. Comment on this clonotype: What it binds is unknown.

TCRdb re-called the 5' RACE reads; every CDR3 protein appears as one record, without DNA. The sample spans roughly 300,000 distinct CDR3 sequences; the ten largest clones claim more than 4.5%. CDR1 is KGHSH and CDR2 is LQKENI in the germline V gene. The CDR3 runs 13 residues. Whole-study findings and limits: Especially where disease activity was present, IBD patients had fewer clonotypes in common with others than healthy twins did. Against healthy co-twins, IBD patients had lower TCRbeta diversity (measured by inverse Simpson).

The source of this sequence is a human donor with ulcerative colitis or Crohn's disease, or a healthy co-twin of an affected twin (not recorded which). This chain uses TRBV18 with TRBJ2-7; TCRdb's D gene call, TRBD1, goes unchecked for lack of DNA. Specimen: blood. CDR3 region: CASSPETVEGKYF.